This entry is about one T cell receptor beta chain. Its matching antigen is unknown. Measured with immunoSEQ multiplex PCR; TCRdb has only the in-frame clones, and not every one. In the table there are 95,000 to 110,000 clones, 80% to 95% of which are singletons. Germline V gives CDR1 MDHEN, CDR2 SYDVKM. The CDR3 sequence is 17 residues long. V was pared by 6 bases and J by 0 bases, with 18 bases between. The data belong to a study of T cell responses to AZD1222 COVID-19 vaccine. Study-level findings and limits: Vaccine-associated CD4 TCRs ranged over spike, dominating at 160-218 and 743-854. Clonal diversity was possibly underestimated, and white British individuals and females predominated among donors. Spike-specific TCR breadth and depth went up after people got two AZD1222 doses.

The input for sequencing was peripheral blood, taken 28 days after the second AZD1222 dose. The origin of this receptor is an adult who received the AZD1222 COVID-19 vaccine. The J gene is TRBJ1-5, the V gene TRBV28, with D tentatively TRBD1 (5 bases). The CDR3 nucleotides are TGTGCCAGCAGCCCTGGGGGTATCGACTATAGCAATCAGCCCCAGCATTTT. Its protein product is CASSPGGIDYSNQPQHF.